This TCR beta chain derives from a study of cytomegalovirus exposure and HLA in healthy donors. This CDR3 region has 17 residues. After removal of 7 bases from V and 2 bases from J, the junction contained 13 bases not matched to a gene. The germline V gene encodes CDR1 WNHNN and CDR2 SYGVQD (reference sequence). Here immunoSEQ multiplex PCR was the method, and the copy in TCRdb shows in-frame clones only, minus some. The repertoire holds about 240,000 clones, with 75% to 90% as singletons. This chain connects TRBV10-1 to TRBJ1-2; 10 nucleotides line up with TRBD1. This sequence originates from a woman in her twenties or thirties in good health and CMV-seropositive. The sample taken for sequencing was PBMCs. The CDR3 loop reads CASKGTGALRRNYGYTF. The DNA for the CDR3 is TGCGCCAGCAAAGGGACAGGGGCCCTGAGACGAAACTATGGCTACACCTTC.